This entry concerns a single TCR beta chain. PCR used 60 Vbeta primers and 13 Jbeta primers. Produced via immunoSEQ multiplex PCR; TCRdb's table is partial and in-frame only. The sample holds roughly 110,000 clones, less than 85% seen once. This sample was included in a study of cytomegalovirus exposure and HLA in healthy donors. The sequenced material came from PBMCs. The TCR originated in a man between 18 and 29 years old in good health and CMV-seronegative.

CDR3 amino acids: CASSIGLVEEDTQYF. The CDR3 DNA reads TGTGCCAGTAGTATCGGTCTAGTCGAGGAAGATACGCAGTATTTT. This chain links TRBV19 with TRBJ2-3; D unclear. Germline V CDR1 and CDR2: LNHDA, SQIVND (reference sequence). The CDR3 length is 15 residues. Between the trimmed V and J ends, which lost 3 bases and 5 bases, there was a span of 15 bases.